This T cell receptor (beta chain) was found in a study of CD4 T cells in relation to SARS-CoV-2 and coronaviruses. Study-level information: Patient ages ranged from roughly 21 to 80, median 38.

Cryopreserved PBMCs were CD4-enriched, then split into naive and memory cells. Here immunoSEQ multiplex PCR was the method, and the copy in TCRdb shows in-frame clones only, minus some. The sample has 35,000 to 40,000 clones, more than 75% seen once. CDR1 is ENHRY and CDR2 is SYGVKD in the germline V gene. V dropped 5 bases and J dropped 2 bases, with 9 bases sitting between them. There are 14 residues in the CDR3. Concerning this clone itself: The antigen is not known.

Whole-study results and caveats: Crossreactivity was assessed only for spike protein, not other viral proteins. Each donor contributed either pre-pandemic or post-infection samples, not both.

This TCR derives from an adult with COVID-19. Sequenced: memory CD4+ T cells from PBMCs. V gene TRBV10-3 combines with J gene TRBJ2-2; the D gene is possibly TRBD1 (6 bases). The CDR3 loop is CAISTDRNTGELFF. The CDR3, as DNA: TGTGCCATCAGTACGGACAGAAACACCGGGGAGCTGTTTTTT.